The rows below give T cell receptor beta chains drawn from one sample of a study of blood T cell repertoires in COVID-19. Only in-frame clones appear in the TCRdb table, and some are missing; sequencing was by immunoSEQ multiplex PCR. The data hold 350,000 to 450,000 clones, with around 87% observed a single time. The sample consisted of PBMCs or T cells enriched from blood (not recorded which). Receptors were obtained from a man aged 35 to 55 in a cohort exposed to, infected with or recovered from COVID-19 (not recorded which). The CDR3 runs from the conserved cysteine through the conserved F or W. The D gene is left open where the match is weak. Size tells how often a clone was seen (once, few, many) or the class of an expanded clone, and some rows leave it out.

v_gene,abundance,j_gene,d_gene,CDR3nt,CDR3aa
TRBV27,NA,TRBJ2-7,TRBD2,TGTGCCAGCAGTTTCGTCGGGAGGGCCTACGAGCAGTACTTC,CASSFVGRAYEQYF
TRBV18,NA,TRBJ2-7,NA,TGTGCCAGCTCACCCGTGGGAGGTCCTTACGAGCAGTACTTC,CASSPVGGPYEQYF
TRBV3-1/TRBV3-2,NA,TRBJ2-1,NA,TGTGCCAGCAGCCAAGATAGAGTGAGGGTGGATGAGCAGTTCTTC,CASSQDRVRVDEQFF
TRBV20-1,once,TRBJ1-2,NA,TGCAGTGTGGGGGGGGACTATGGCTACACCTTC,CSVGGDYGYTF
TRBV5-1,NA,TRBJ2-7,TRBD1,TGCGCCAGCAGTGTTGGGGACAGGTATCCTGGCGAGCAGTACTTC,CASSVGDRYPGEQYF
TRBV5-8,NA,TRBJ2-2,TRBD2,TGTGCCAGCAGTTTCAGACTAGCGGGAGTTGTCGGGGAGCTGTTTTTT,CASSFRLAGVVGELFF
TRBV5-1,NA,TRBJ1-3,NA,TGCGCCAGCAGCACCGCGGGCGGCTTAAACTCTGGAAACACCATATATTTT,CASSTAGGLNSGNTIYF
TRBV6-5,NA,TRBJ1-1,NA,TGTGCCAGCAGTTCCAACCAGGGGAACACTGAAGCTTTCTTT,CASSSNQGNTEAFF
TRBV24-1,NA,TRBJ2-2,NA,TGTGCCACCAGACCCAACAGGGAGACGGGCGGGGAGCTGTTTTTT,CATRPNRETGGELFF
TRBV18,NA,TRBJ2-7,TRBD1,TGTGCCAGCTCCCCGGCCGGGACAGAAAACGAGCAGTACTTC,CASSPAGTENEQYF
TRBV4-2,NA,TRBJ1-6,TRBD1,TGTGCCAGCAGCGAGAGGACAGGCGATTCACCCCTCCACTTT,CASSERTGDSPLHF
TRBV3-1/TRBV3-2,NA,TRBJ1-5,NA,TGTGCCAGCAGCCAAGGTGCCAGATTAAATCAGCCCCAGCATTTT,CASSQGARLNQPQHF
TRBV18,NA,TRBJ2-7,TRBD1,TGTGCCAGCTCACCACCGAGCCGGACAGGGGACGAGCAGTACTTC,CASSPPSRTGDEQYF
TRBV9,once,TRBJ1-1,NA,TGTGCCAGCAGCGTAGCTTTGGGGAGGGACACTGAAGCTTTCTTT,CASSVALGRDTEAFF